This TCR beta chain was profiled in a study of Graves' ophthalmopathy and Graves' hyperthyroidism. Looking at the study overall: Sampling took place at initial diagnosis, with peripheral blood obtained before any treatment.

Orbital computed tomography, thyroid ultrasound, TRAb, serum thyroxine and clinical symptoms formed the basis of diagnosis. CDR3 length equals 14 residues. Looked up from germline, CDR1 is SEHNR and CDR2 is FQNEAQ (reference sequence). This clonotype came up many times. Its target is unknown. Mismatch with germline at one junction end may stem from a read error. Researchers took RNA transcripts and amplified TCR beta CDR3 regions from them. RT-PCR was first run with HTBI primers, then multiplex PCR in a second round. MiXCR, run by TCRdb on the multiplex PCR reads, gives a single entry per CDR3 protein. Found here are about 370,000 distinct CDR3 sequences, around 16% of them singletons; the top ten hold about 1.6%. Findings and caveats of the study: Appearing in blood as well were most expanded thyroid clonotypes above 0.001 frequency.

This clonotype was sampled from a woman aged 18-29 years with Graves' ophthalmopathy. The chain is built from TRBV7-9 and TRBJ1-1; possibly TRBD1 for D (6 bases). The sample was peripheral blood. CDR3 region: CASSLAGANTEAFF. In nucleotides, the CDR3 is TGTGCCAGCAGTTTAGCGGGGGCGAACACTGAAGCTTTCTTT.